A selection of T cell receptor beta chains follows, all from one sample in a study of CD8+CD57+ T cells in acquired aplastic anemia. TCRdb fed the reads into MiXCR, producing one record per CDR3 protein. Seen here are approximately 190,000 distinct CDR3 sequences, under 55% observed once, and the top ten hold about 9.5%. The sample taken for sequencing was sorted CD4+, CD8+, or CD8+CD57+ T cells (not recorded which) from PBMCs. The receptor source for this set is a human donor with aplastic anemia. Both conserved end residues are part of each CDR3. A D gene is named only where the DNA matches it firmly. Where a row states a size, it is once, few, many or the class of an expanded clone; other rows omit it.

v_gene	abundance	d_gene	j_gene	CDR3nt	CDR3aa
TRBV7-9	few	.	TRBJ1-2	TGTGCCAGCAGGTGGTCAGACTATGGCTACACCTTC	CASRWSDYGYTF
TRBV9	.	.	TRBJ2-5	TGTGCCAGCAGCGTAGCAGGTCAGGGAAAACAAGAGACCCAGTACTTC	CASSVAGQGKQETQYF
TRBV2	.	.	TRBJ1-2	TGTGCCAGCAGTGAAGAAGGCAGGGCGGGCTACACCTTC	CASSEEGRAGYTF
TRBV6-1	many	TRBD1	TRBJ2-3	TGTGCCAGCAGTCCACAGGGGGCAGGGGCAGATACGCAGTATTTT	CASSPQGAGADTQYF
TRBV24-1	few	.	TRBJ2-1	TGTGCCACCAGTGATTTGGCTGGATACGCGCAGTTCTTC	CATSDLAGYAQFF
TRBV10-3	.	.	TRBJ1-5	TGTGCCATCAGTGGATCGGAGGGGATTTCATCTCAGCCCCAGCATTTT	CAISGSEGISSQPQHF
TRBV19	.	TRBD2	TRBJ2-5	TGTGCCAGTAGTTGGACTAGCGGGAGGCGACAAGAGACCCAGTACTTC	CASSWTSGRRQETQYF
TRBV24-1	.	.	TRBJ2-2	TGTGCCACCAGTGCAAGTACATCCCGGCGCACCGGGGAGCTGTTTTTT	CATSASTSRRTGELFF
TRBV19	.	TRBD1	TRBJ1-2	TGTGCCAGTAGTATTCCAGGGACAGGGAACTATGGCTACACCTTC	CASSIPGTGNYGYTF
TRBV10-1	.	.	TRBJ2-2	TGCGCCAGCAGCCCGGAGGGGAGTAACACCGGGGAGCTGTTTTTT	CASSPEGSNTGELFF
TRBV11-2	many	.	TRBJ2-2	TGTGCCAGCAGCTTAGTCACGGGCCCGAACACCGGGGAGCTGTTTTTT	CASSLVTGPNTGELFF
TRBV11-2	.	.	TRBJ2-1	TGTGCCAGCAGCTTGTCGGCTACCCTCGAGGAGCAGTTCTTC	CASSLSATLEEQFF